One and the same sample provided the 15 T cell receptor beta chains below, sequenced in a study of T cells in Graves' hyperthyroidism and ophthalmopathy. What was amplified from RNA transcripts were TCR beta CDR3 regions. The HTBI primer set was used in a first-round RT-PCR of the TCR CDR3. In TCRdb, the multiplex PCR reads were re-called with MiXCR into one record per CDR3 protein. This table has roughly 840,000 distinct CDR3 sequences, around 38% appearing once. The sequencing sample was made of blood. The receptor set was obtained from a man aged 18 to 30 with Graves' hyperthyroidism.

This clonotype was found many times. The J gene is TRBJ1-1, the V gene TRBV7-4; D is undetermined. Trimming left V 11 bases short and J 5 bases short, with 18 bases between. The length of the CDR3 is 13 residues. CDR1 is SGHVT and CDR2 is SQSDAQ in the germline V gene. In DNA form, the CDR3 reads TGTGCCGCCTCGGTCCCCGGGAGGACTGAAGCTTTCTTT. Protein: CAASVPGRTEAFF.

Ten or more counts support this clonotype. This rearrangement joins TRBV19 to TRBJ1-1, with 8 bases lining up with TRBD1. The CDR3 is 14 residues long. The germline CDR1 and CDR2 sequences are LNHDA and SQIVND (reference sequence). The V gene end was trimmed by 4 bases and the J gene end by 6 bases; junction bases not matched to a gene: 7. CDR3 DNA sequence: TGTGCCAGTAGTAAGGGGACAGGAGGCTCTGAAGCTTTCTTT. Translating gives CASSKGTGGSEAFF. The full variable domain, in which reference TRBV19 and TRBJ1-1 provide the parts outside the CDR3, is DGGITQSPKYLFRKEGQNVTLSCEQNLNHDAMYWYRQDPGQGLRLIYYSQIVNDFQKGDIAEGYSVSREKKESFPLTVTSAQKNPTAFYLCASSKGTGGSEAFFGQGTRLTVV.

This clonotype was found many times. The V and J genes are TRBV7-3 and TRBJ1-3, with D hard to call. The CDR3 runs to 12 residues. Germline V gene lookup returns CDR1 SGHTA and CDR2 FQGTGA. V lost 5 bases, J lost 9 bases, and 11 bases lay in between. CDR3 bases: TGTGCCAGCAGCACCCCAGGTGGCACCATATATTTT. This gives the protein CASSTPGGTIYF.

The chain is built from TRBV10-3 and TRBJ2-7, with TRBD1 as a possible D gene (6 bases). Trimming took off 6 bases at V and 7 bases at J, with 22 bases between the two ends. In germline, CDR1 is ENHRY, CDR2 SYGVKD. The CDR3 is 15 amino acids. This chain's CDR3 is CAIRAGAGAHNEQYF. The CDR3 DNA reads TGTGCCATCAGGGCAGGGGCAGGAGCACACAATGAGCAGTACTTC.

This clonotype was seen at least ten times. The chain links TRBV15 to TRBJ2-7; 8 bases align to TRBD1. This CDR3 spans 14 amino acids. With V trimmed by 2 bases and J by 6 bases, 6 bases remained unmatched. Germline-derived CDR1 and CDR2 are LNHNV and YYDKDF (reference sequence). The CDR3 protein is CATSRSGTGREQYF. DNA for the CDR3: TGTGCCACCAGCAGATCCGGGACAGGTCGCGAGCAGTACTTC.

J is TRBJ2-2 and V is TRBV20-1; D uncertain. Germline V gene lookup returns CDR1 DFQATT and CDR2 SNEGSKA (reference sequence). Deletions cut 6 bases from V and 5 bases from J, with 10 bases between. CDR3 length equals 12 residues. CDR3 region: CSAITETGELFF. The CDR3 bases are TGCAGTGCGATAACAGAAACCGGGGAGCTGTTTTTT.

This clonotype showed up just a few times. The V gene is TRBV7-2, the J gene TRBJ1-4; weak D call: TRBD1 (5 bases). CDR1 is SGHTA and CDR2 is FQGNSA in the germline V gene. V was shortened by 2 bases and J by 3 bases, with 10 bases between the two germline ends. The CDR3 totals 15 residues. This CDR3 reads CASSLLTASNEKLFF. The CDR3 DNA reads as TGTGCCAGCAGCTTACTGACAGCATCTAATGAAAAACTGTTTTTT.

This clonotype has only a few counts. This sequence joins TRBV6-1 and TRBJ1-1; D gene ambiguous. The CDR3 length is 14 residues. Germline V gene data show CDR1 as MNHNS and CDR2 as SASEGT. The germline V and J ends were trimmed by 0 bases and 0 bases, with 5 bases remaining between them. The CDR3: CASSEAHLNTEAFF. The CDR3 DNA reads TGTGCCAGCAGTGAAGCGCACCTGAACACTGAAGCTTTCTTT.

V usage is TRBV12-3 or TRBV12-4 and J usage is TRBJ2-7, with D perhaps matching TRBD2 (6 bases). Trimming removed 7 bases from V and 6 bases from J, with 16 bases in between. The CDR3 runs 13 residues. CDR3: CASNRDSVTEQYF. In nucleotides, the CDR3 is TGTGCCAGCAATCGGGACTCAGTCACCGAGCAGTACTTC.

This clonotype showed up many times. The chain combines TRBV7-9 with TRBJ2-6, with 7 bases lining up with TRBD1. CDR3 size: 18 residues. Unmatched junction bases numbered 13, after V lost 4 bases and J lost 4 bases. The germline gives CDR1 SEHNR, CDR2 FQNEAQ (reference sequence). CDR3 nucleotides: TGTGCCAGCAGCTATTCCCAGGGGGTGCTCGAAGGGGCCAACGTCCTGACTTTC. It encodes CASSYSQGVLEGANVLTF.

The chain links TRBV19 to TRBJ2-7, with a weak D call TRBD2 (5 bases). Trimming took 6 bases from V and 4 from J, leaving 13 bases between them. CDR3 size: 13 residues. Germline loops: CDR1 LNHDA, CDR2 SQIVND (reference sequence). CDR3 protein: CASRPPGKYEQYF. The CDR3 coding sequence is TGTGCCAGTAGACCTCCGGGGAAATACGAGCAGTACTTC.

The chain joins TRBV19 to TRBJ2-2; D not resolved. The CDR3 extends over 12 amino acids. V lost 9 bases and J 6 bases, leaving 11 bases between the germline ends. Germline values: CDR1 LNHDA, CDR2 SQIVND (reference sequence). The CDR3 coding sequence is TGTGCCAGCACTGCCGGGCCCGGGGAGCTGTTTTTT. This translates into CASTAGPGELFF.

This clonotype was counted between two and nine times. The chain recombines TRBV2 with TRBJ1-1; tentatively, D is TRBD1 (5 bases). V lost 4 bases and J lost 6, with 9 bases in between. Germline V CDR1 and CDR2: SNHLY, FYNNEI. This CDR3 is 12 amino acids long. CDR3: CASSVGTPEAFF. The CDR3 coding sequence is TGTGCCAGCAGTGTGGGGACCCCTGAAGCTTTCTTT.

Details on this clonotype: With a much larger clone just one base away, this may be a read error. The CDR3 sequence: CASTLSGASSYEQHF. DNA for the CDR3: TGTGCCAGCACCCTTAGCGGGGCCAGCTCCTACGAGCAGCACTTC. The chain is built from TRBV2 and TRBJ2-7; 8 bases are shared with TRBD2. Germline assignment: CDR1 SNHLY and CDR2 FYNNEI. This CDR3 region has 15 residues.

To note about this clonotype: This may stem from a read error, because a much larger clone lies one nucleotide away. In this CDR3 the conserved last residue, phenylalanine or tryptophan, is missing, so a read error is likely. The chain employs TRBV10-3 and TRBJ2-7; no clear D. Germline lookup yields CDR1 ENHRY and CDR2 SYGVKD. The CDR3 extends over 11 amino acids. Deletions cut 7 bases from V and 6 bases from J, with 10 bases between. In DNA form, the CDR3 reads TGTGCCATCACTGGTGGCGGCGAGCAGTACTTA. It codes for CAITGGGEQYL.